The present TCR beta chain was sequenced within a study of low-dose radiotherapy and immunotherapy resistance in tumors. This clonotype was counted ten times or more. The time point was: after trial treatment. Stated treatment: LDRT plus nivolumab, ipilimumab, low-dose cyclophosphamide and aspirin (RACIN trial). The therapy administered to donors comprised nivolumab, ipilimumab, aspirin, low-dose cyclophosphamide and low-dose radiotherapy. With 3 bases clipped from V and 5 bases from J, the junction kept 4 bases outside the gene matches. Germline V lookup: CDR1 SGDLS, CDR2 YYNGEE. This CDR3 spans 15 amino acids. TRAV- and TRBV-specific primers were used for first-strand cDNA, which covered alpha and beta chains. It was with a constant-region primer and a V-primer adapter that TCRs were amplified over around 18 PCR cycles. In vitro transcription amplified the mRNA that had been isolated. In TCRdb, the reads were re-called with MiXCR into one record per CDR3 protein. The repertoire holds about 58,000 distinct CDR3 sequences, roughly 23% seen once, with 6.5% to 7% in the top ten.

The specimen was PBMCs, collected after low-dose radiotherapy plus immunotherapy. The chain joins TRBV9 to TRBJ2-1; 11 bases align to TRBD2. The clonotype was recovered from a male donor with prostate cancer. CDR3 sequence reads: CASSDSGGANNEQFF. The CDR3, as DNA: TGTGCCAGCAGCGATAGCGGGGGGGCCAACAATGAGCAGTTCTTC. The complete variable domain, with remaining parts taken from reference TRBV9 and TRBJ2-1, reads DSGVTQTPKHLITATGQRVTLRCSPRSGDLSVYWYQQSLDQGLQFLIQYYNGEERAKGNILERFSAQQFPDLHSELNLSSLELGDSALYFCASSDSGGANNEQFFGPGTRLTVL.